The text below deals with one T cell receptor (beta chain). Which antigen it targets is not known. Qualities for individual bases were not recorded, and no much larger clone is one base off. This entry is derived from a study of OX40 agonist ivuxolimab in advanced cancers. About the full investigation: Ivuxolimab was a fully human IgG2 agonistic monoclonal antibody targeting the costimulatory receptor OX40 (CD134). Intravenous ivuxolimab was administered to patients every 2 weeks at six dose levels: 0.01, 0.1, 0.3, 1.5, 3 and 10 mg/kg. Of the approximately 50 patients in dose escalation, around 20 had hepatocellular carcinoma, some 15 had melanoma, 9 had renal cell carcinoma and 9 had head and neck cancer. In the dose-escalation cohort, 82.7% of patients were male, and the mean age was around 60 years, with a range of about 20 to 90. Prior anti-PD-1, anti-PD-L1 or anti-CTLA-4 therapy was permitted, and checkpoint inhibitors had been received by more than 35% of dose-escalation patients. Three dose-escalation patients achieved partial responses, one with hepatocellular carcinoma and two with cutaneous melanoma. Peripheral TCRbeta sequencing aimed to test whether ivuxolimab altered TCR sequence diversity and caused clonal T-cell expansion. The monotherapy dose-escalation portion (N ≈ 50 patients) of the phase I ivuxolimab trial is reported in the paper.

To sequence the TCRbeta CDR3 region, genomic DNA was isolated from the sorted cells. The immunoSEQ Assay was used for sequencing of TCRbeta CDR3 regions. Held by TCRdb, this immuneACCESS table contains in-frame sequences only and omits some clones. Under half of the omission traces to an unresolved V gene where checked; the cause of the rest is unknown. This sample comprises approximately 70,000 clones, more than 75% of them detected only once. 6.1% of the sample is in the top ten clones. The trial excluded patients who had a history of autoimmune disease or who were on systemic immunosuppression. Peripheral blood for TCR sequencing was collected from all dose cohorts at baseline, on cycle 4 day 1, and on cycle 7 day 1. Samples were obtained from an open-label, multicenter, first-in-human phase I dose-escalation trial of ivuxolimab. The trial enrolled adults with locally advanced or metastatic head and neck squamous cell, hepatocellular, melanoma or renal cell carcinoma. Before TCR sequencing, CD4+ T cells and CD8+ T cells were sorted from peripheral blood as separate populations.

Study-wide conclusions, independent of this receptor: After ivuxolimab, expanded clones were on average more numerous among CD8+ T cells than among CD4+ T cells. The antigen specificity of the peripheral T cells that underwent clonal expansion was not determined. Low levels of normalized T-cell clonal expansion were also seen in some patients who did not respond. At doses of 0.1 to 3.0 mg/kg, clonal expansion of both CD4+ and CD8+ blood T cells was observed from baseline to week 6. In the 0.1-3.0 mg/kg groups, partial responders were among the patients with the lowest normalized peripheral clonal expansion, particularly in CD8+ T cells.

The sample was CD4+ or CD8+ T cells sorted from blood, taken in a trial of the OX40 agonist ivuxolimab. This TCR was sampled from an adult with an advanced solid tumor such as melanoma, head and neck, liver or kidney cancer.

CDR3 sequence: CASSQRGSPDTGELFF. The bases read TGCGCCAGCAGCCAGAGGGGGTCCCCGGACACCGGGGAGCTGTTTTTT. The sequence links TRBV5-1 to TRBJ2-2; tentative D gene TRBD1, with 6 bases matching. The CDR3 starts with the cysteine, ends with the phenylalanine, and has 16 residues. The kept DNA is CDR3 alone, 48 bases in frame from the first base. The germline V gene encodes CDR1 SGHRS and CDR2 YFSETQ. V is clipped by 4 bases and J by 3 bases, and the sequence between their germline boundaries is 16 bases long. Here the CDR3 is joined to the reference TRBV5-1 and TRBJ2-2 genes, and the full variable domain is: KAGVTQTPRYLIKTRGQQVTLSCSPISGHRSVSWYQQTPGQGLQFLFEYFSETQRNKGNFPGRFSGRQFSNSRSEMNVSTLELGDSALYLCASSQRGSPDTGELFFGEGSRLTVL.